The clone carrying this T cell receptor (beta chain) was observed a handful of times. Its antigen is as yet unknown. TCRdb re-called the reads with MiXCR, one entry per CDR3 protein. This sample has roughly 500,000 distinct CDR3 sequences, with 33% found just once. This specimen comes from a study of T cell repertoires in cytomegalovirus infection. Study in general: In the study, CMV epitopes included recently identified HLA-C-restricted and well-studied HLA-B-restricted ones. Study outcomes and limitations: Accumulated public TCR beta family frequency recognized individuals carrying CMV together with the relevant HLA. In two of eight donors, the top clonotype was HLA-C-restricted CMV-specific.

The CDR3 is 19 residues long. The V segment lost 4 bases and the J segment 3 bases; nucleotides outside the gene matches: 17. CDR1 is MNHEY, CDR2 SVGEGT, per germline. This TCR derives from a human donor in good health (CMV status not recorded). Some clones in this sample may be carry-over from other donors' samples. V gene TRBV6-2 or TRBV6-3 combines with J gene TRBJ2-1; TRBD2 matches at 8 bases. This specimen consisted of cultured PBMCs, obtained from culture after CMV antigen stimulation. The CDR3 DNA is TGTGCCAGCAGTTGGGGTATAGCGGGGAGCCCTGAGATCTACAATGAGCAGTTCTTC. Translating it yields CASSWGIAGSPEIYNEQFF.